This T cell receptor (beta chain) was sequenced in a study of T-cell reconstitution after alpha-beta-depleted transplantation in children. Germline trimming cut 4 bases from V and 2 bases from J; bases unmatched to any gene: 6. Germline V gene lookup returns CDR1 SGDLS and CDR2 YYNGEE. The CDR3 spans 16 residues. Unique molecular identifiers were incorporated when the TCRbeta library was constructed. TCRdb reprocessed the PCR reads with MiXCR, giving one entry per CDR3 protein. The sample yields some 240,000 distinct CDR3 sequences, 9.7% seen once. This clonotype was seen at least ten times. The chain has TRBV9 and TRBJ2-3; TRBD1 matches 11 bases. The TCR originated in a human donor who donated a stem cell graft to a child with SCID. The specimen comprised PBMCs from the stem cell graft donor, sampled from the stem cell graft. The DNA for the CDR3 is TGTGCCAGCAGCTTAAGGACAGGGGGCTACACAGATACGCAGTATTTT. It yields the protein CASSLRTGGYTDTQYF.